This T cell receptor (beta chain) is drawn from a study of T cell responses to AZD1222 COVID-19 vaccine. The protocol was immunoSEQ multiplex PCR, while the TCRdb copy is restricted to in-frame clones and leaves out a portion. The repertoire consists of 100,000 to 150,000 clones, with about 86% occurring once and the leading ten covering 12%. This clone was seen only once. As yet, its antigen is unknown. The study, taken as a whole, reports: Vaccine-associated CD4 TCRs spanned spike, dominant at 160-218 and 743-854.

This specimen consisted of peripheral blood, obtained on day 0 of AZD1222 vaccination. The clonotype was recovered from an adult in good health.

The CDR3, as DNA: TGTGCCAGCAGTTACTCACCCAGGATCCAAGAGACCCAGTACTTC. Translating gives CASSYSPRIQETQYF. The chain carries TRBV6-7 and TRBJ2-5; no definite D call. TRBV6-7 is filed as an ORF, its function uncertain. This CDR3 spans 15 amino acids. The V gene lost 0 bases and the J gene lost 1 base, with 9 bases spanning the gap.